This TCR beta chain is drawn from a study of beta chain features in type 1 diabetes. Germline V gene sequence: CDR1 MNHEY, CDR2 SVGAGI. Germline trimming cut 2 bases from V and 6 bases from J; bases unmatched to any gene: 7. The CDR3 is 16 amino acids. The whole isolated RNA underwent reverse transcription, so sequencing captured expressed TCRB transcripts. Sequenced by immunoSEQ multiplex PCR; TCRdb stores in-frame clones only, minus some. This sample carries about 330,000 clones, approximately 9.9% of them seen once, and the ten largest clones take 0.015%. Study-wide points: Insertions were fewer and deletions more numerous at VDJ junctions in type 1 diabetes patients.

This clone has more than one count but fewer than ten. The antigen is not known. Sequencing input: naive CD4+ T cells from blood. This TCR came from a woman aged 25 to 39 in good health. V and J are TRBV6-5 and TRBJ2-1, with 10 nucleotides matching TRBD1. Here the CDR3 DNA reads TGTGCCAGCAGTTACCGGGACAGGGGAAGGGCCAATGAGCAGTTCTTC. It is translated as CASSYRDRGRANEQFF.